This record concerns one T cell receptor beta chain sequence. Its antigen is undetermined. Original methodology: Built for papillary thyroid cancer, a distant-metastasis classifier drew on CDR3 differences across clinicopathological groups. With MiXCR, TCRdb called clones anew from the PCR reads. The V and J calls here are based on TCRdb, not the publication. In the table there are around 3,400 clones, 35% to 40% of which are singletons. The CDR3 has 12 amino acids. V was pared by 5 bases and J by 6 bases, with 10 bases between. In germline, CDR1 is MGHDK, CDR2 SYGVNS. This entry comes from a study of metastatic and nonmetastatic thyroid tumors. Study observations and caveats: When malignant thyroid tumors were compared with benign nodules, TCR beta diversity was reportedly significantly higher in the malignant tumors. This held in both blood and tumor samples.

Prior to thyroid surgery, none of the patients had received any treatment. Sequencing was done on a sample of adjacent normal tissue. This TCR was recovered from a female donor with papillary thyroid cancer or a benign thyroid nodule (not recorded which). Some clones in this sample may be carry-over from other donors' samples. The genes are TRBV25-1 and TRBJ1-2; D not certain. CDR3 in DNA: TGTGCCAGCAGTTCCTCTGCTGATGGCTACACCTTC. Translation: CASSSSADGYTF.